The TCR beta chain described here comes from a study of T cell responses to AZD1222 COVID-19 vaccine. Study-wide results and caveats: Nearly half of spike-specific TCRs reportedly go after variant regions that carry no mutations.

On this clone itself: Antigen unknown.

V shed 4 bases and J shed 7 bases, with 13 bases lying between them. Germline V gene data show CDR1 as SNHLY and CDR2 as FYNNEI. CDR3 length: 14 residues. The protocol was immunoSEQ multiplex PCR, while the TCRdb copy is restricted to in-frame clones and leaves out a portion. The sample has approximately 100,000 clones; 87% are singletons. The sequencing here drew on peripheral blood, taken 28 days after the second AZD1222 dose. This receptor was taken from an adult who received the AZD1222 COVID-19 vaccine. The rearrangement links TRBV2 to TRBJ1-4, with D perhaps matching TRBD1 (5 bases). The CDR3, as DNA: TGTGCCAGCAGTGGGGACGGGGGTTCTGAAAAACTGTTTTTT. Protein: CASSGDGGSEKLFF. Full variable domain (outside the CDR3, taken from reference TRBV2 and TRBJ1-4): EPEVTQTPSHQVTQMGQEVILRCVPISNHLYFYWYRQILGQKVEFLVSFYNNEISEKSEIFDDQFSVERPDGSNFTLKIRSTKLEDSAMYFCASSGDGGSEKLFFGSGTQLSVL.